The 28 T cell receptor beta chains reported below all come from one sample, sequenced in a study of PD-1 blockade in classical Hodgkin lymphoma. Documented time point: cycle 4 day 1 (C4D1), after more than 5 weeks of nivolumab. Brentuximab vedotin exposure varied, and every patient relapsed after autologous stem cell transplantation. Assay: immunoSEQ multiplex PCR; the TCRdb copy retains only in-frame clones and omits some. There are about 24,000 clones in the sample; 84% occur only once, and more than 5.5% lies in the top ten. The sequencing used peripheral blood mononuclear cells (PBMCs), collected before the fourth cycle of nivolumab. These receptors were taken from a human donor with classical Hodgkin lymphoma.

This chain joins TRBV9 and TRBJ1-1; D is ambiguous. The CDR3 is made up of 12 amino acids. Trimming stripped 0 bases from V and 1 base from J, with 1 base between. Germline loops: CDR1 SGDLS, CDR2 YYNGEE. The CDR3 sequence: CASSVENTEAFF. The CDR3 DNA reads TGTGCCAGCAGCGTAGAGAACACTGAAGCTTTCTTT.

The V and J genes are TRBV4-2 and TRBJ2-2; 16 bases align to TRBD2. With V trimmed by 4 bases and J by 6 bases, 5 bases remained unmatched. Germline V gene data show CDR1 as LGHNA and CDR2 as YNFKEQ. The CDR3 has 17 amino acids. CDR3 loop: CASSPRGLAGGAGELFF. CDR3 DNA sequence: TGTGCCAGCAGCCCTAGGGGACTAGCGGGAGGGGCCGGGGAGCTGTTTTTT.

The V gene is TRBV6-5, the J gene TRBJ1-2; maybe TRBD1 (5 bases). The V end lost 0 bases, the J end lost 7 bases, and 9 bases lay between the germline ends. The germline V gene has CDR1 MNHEY and CDR2 SVGAGI. The CDR3 length is 13 residues. The CDR3 DNA reads as TGTGCCAGCAGTTACTCCGGGGGAGGTGGCTACACCTTC. Protein sequence: CASSYSGGGGYTF.

This chain uses TRBV7-8 with TRBJ2-1; 9 bases agree with TRBD2. Trimming cost V 5 bases and J 3 bases; bases outside gene matches: 5. CDR1 and CDR2 from the germline V gene are SGHVS and FQNEAQ. This CDR3 region has 15 residues. DNA of the CDR3: TGTGCCAGCAGCCGAAGCGGGGGGCTCTACAATGAGCAGTTCTTC. Translating gives CASSRSGGLYNEQFF.

The chain employs TRBV12-5 and TRBJ1-1, with 9 bases lining up with TRBD1. J lost 13 bases, V lost 6 bases, and 15 bases had no gene match. CDR3 length equals 14 residues. Per the germline V gene, CDR1 is LGHNT and CDR2 is FRNRAP. In DNA form, the CDR3 reads TGTGCTAGTGGGGCAGACAGGGGGTTTTCACAAGGTTTCTTT. As protein: CASGADRGFSQGFF.

The chain joins TRBV5-1 to TRBJ1-1, with D possibly matching TRBD1 (6 bases). V was trimmed by 0 bases and J by 4 bases, leaving 13 bases between them. The CDR3 has 15 residues. Germline CDR1 and CDR2: SGHRS and YFSETQ. The CDR3 DNA sequence: TGCGCCAGCAGCTTGGTGGGGGCAAGCAGCACTGAAGCTTTCTTT. Its protein is CASSLVGASSTEAFF. Based on the CDR3 plus reference TRBV5-1 and TRBJ1-1, the full variable domain is KAGVTQTPRYLIKTRGQQVTLSCSPISGHRSVSWYQQTPGQGLQFLFEYFSETQRNKGNFPGRFSGRQFSNSRSEMNVSTLELGDSALYLCASSLVGASSTEAFFGQGTRLTVV.

This clone has only a few counts. The genes are TRBV19 and TRBJ2-1, with a tentative D call TRBD1 (5 bases). This CDR3 is 15 amino acids long. V was trimmed by 1 base and J by 7 bases, leaving 14 bases between them. Germline V gene lookup returns CDR1 LNHDA and CDR2 SQIVND (reference sequence). The CDR3 loop is CASSIVGVVGNEQFF. CDR3 coding DNA: TGTGCCAGTAGTATAGTAGGGGTGGTCGGGAATGAGCAGTTCTTC.

The chain joins TRBV27 to TRBJ2-3; no clear D. Trimming shortened V by 1 base and J by 2 bases, and 4 bases separated the two germline ends. The germline V gene has CDR1 MNHEY and CDR2 SMNVEV (reference sequence). This CDR3 contains 13 residues. This CDR3 reads CASSLFSTDTQYF. CDR3 DNA sequence: TGTGCCAGCAGTTTATTTTCCACAGATACGCAGTATTTT.

V gene TRBV19 combines with J gene TRBJ2-2; no firm D call. The CDR3 contains 14 residues. Germline V gene sequence: CDR1 LNHDA, CDR2 SQIVND (reference sequence). Trimming removed 4 bases from V and 1 base from J, with 7 bases in between. The DNA for the CDR3 is TGTGCCAGTAGTACGTGGGGGAACACCGGGGAGCTGTTTTTT. Amino acids: CASSTWGNTGELFF.

V gene TRBV6-1 combines with J gene TRBJ2-7; D perhaps matches TRBD1 (7 bases). The CDR3 has 14 amino acids. With 8 bases removed from V and 1 base from J, the gap between germline ends came to 15 bases. The germline V gene encodes CDR1 MNHNS and CDR2 SASEGT. The CDR3 DNA reads as TGTGCCAGCTCGACAGGGAGGTCATCCTACGAGCAGTACTTC. Amino acids: CASSTGRSSYEQYF.

The chain recombines TRBV7-9 with TRBJ1-2, with 7 bases that match TRBD1. V shed 2 bases and J 4 bases; nucleotides not matched to a gene: 19. This CDR3 is built from 19 residues. Germline loops: CDR1 SEHNR, CDR2 FQNEAQ (reference sequence). CDR3 amino acids: CASSLYSRDRERSTYGYTF. DNA of the CDR3: TGTGCCAGCAGCTTATATAGCCGGGACAGAGAGAGGAGTACCTATGGCTACACCTTC.

The chain has TRBV18 and TRBJ1-1; unclear D gene. Germline assignment: CDR1 KGHSH and CDR2 LQKENI. The CDR3 is 13 residues long. Trimming left V 4 bases short and J 0 bases short, with 6 bases between. The CDR3 nucleotides are TGTGCCAGCTCACTGGACCTGAACACTGAAGCTTTCTTT. Residues: CASSLDLNTEAFF.

The rearrangement uses TRBV27 and TRBJ2-1; D not certain. CDR3 length equals 13 residues. Per the germline V gene, CDR1 is MNHEY and CDR2 is SMNVEV (reference sequence). V shed 5 bases and J shed 10 bases, with 15 bases lying between them. The CDR3 reads CASSTWTDGEQFF. CDR3 nucleotide sequence: TGTGCCAGCAGTACTTGGACGGATGGAGAGCAGTTCTTC.

The V and J genes are TRBV2 and TRBJ2-3, with 12 nucleotides matching TRBD1. V lost 3 bases, J lost 5 bases, and 3 bases stayed unmatched. The CDR3 is 15 residues long. The germline V gene has CDR1 SNHLY and CDR2 FYNNEI. As DNA, the CDR3 is TGTGCCAGCAGTGAGGGGACAGGGGGCCTAGATACGCAGTATTTT. Its protein is CASSEGTGGLDTQYF.

The V and J genes are TRBV30 and TRBJ1-2; unclear D gene. This CDR3 contains 13 residues. The germline V and J ends were trimmed by 1 base and 2 bases, with 8 bases remaining between them. Germline V gene sequence: CDR1 GTSNPN, CDR2 SVGIG (reference sequence). The CDR3 loop is CAWSGQPNYGYTF. The CDR3 bases are TGTGCCTGGAGTGGGCAGCCCAACTATGGCTACACCTTC.

This sequence joins TRBV6-5 and TRBJ2-2; D is undetermined. CDR3 length: 13 amino acids. CDR1 is MNHEY and CDR2 is SVGAGI in the germline V gene. V was clipped by 3 bases and J by 1 base, with 3 bases between them. The CDR3, as DNA: TGTGCCAGCAGTTATTTGAACACCGGGGAGCTGTTTTTT. This sequence encodes CASSYLNTGELFF.

This chain uses TRBV30 with TRBJ1-6, with 7 bases that match TRBD1. The V segment lost 2 bases and the J segment 12 bases; nucleotides outside the gene matches: 10. This CDR3 has 14 residues. Per germline, CDR1 GTSNPN and CDR2 SVGIG (reference sequence). CDR3 in DNA: TGTGCCTGGAGTATGGGACAGAGCTTAATACCCCTCCACTTT. It encodes CAWSMGQSLIPLHF.

This rearrangement joins TRBV28 to TRBJ2-5; D is undetermined. The CDR3 totals 13 residues. Per the germline V gene, CDR1 is MDHEN and CDR2 is SYDVKM. V was pared by 3 bases and J by 1 base, with 6 bases between. CDR3 in amino acids: CASSFGFQETQYF. The DNA of the CDR3 is TGTGCCAGCAGTTTCGGGTTCCAAGAGACCCAGTACTTC.

The chain is built from TRBV5-8 and TRBJ1-2; D is possibly TRBD1 (6 bases). The V gene's germline CDR1 is SGHTS and CDR2 YDEGEE. The CDR3 totals 16 residues. Trimming removed 1 base from V and 2 bases from J, with 15 bases in between. Written as DNA, the CDR3 is TGTGCCAGCAGCTTGAGATCAAACAGGGAAAACTATGGCTACACCTTC. It yields the protein CASSLRSNRENYGYTF.

This clone was detected only once. V and J are TRBV4-1 and TRBJ1-1; TRBD1 is a possible D gene (6 bases). Germline values: CDR1 MGHRA, CDR2 YSYEKL. V gave up 4 bases and J gave up 5 bases, with 11 bases separating them. This CDR3 contains 13 residues. The DNA for the CDR3 is TGCGCCAGCAGCCTTTCCAGGGGAACTGAAGCTTTCTTT. Translation gives CASSLSRGTEAFF.

In its sample, this clone was seen once. This chain joins TRBV27 and TRBJ2-7, with 8 positions matching TRBD2. The CDR3 sequence is 14 residues long. V lost 7 bases to trimming and J lost 2 bases; unmatched junction nucleotides: 7. CDR1 and CDR2 (germline): MNHEY, SMNVEV (reference sequence). The CDR3 DNA reads TGTGCCAGCACCTCTAGCGGGCGCACCTACGAGCAGTACTTC. This gives the protein CASTSSGRTYEQYF.

This chain uses TRBV9 with TRBJ1-2; 8 nucleotides match TRBD1. The junction had 12 bases not matched to a gene; V was cut back by 2 bases and J by 0 bases. The V gene's germline CDR1 is SGDLS and CDR2 YYNGEE. The CDR3 loop spans 18 amino acids. CDR3 bases: TGTGCCAGCAGCGTCGACTGGTCAGGGGGCTTTCCTAACTATGGCTACACCTTC. It translates to CASSVDWSGGFPNYGYTF.

In DNA, the CDR3 is TGTGCCAGCAGCTGGAAGGGACTAGCGGGAGGGCGACGGGGCACAGATACGCAGTATTTT. As protein: CASSWKGLAGGRRGTDTQYF. The chain couples TRBV5-8 to TRBJ2-3; 16 nucleotides line up with TRBD2. After removal of 3 bases from V and 1 base from J, the junction contained 11 bases not matched to a gene. The CDR3 extends over 20 amino acids. Looked up from germline, CDR1 is SGHTS and CDR2 is YDEGEE. The full variable domain, completed using reference TRBV5-8 and TRBJ2-3, is EAGVTQSPTHLIKTRGQQATLRCSPISGHTSVYWYQQALGLGLQFLLWYDEGEERNRGNFPPRFSGRQFPNYSSELNVNALELEDSALYLCASSWKGLAGGRRGTDTQYFGPGTRLTVL.

The rearrangement uses TRBV7-2 and TRBJ2-1; D ambiguous. Germline-derived CDR1 and CDR2 are SGHTA and FQGNSA. V dropped 4 bases and J dropped 4 bases, with 17 bases sitting between them. This CDR3 is built from 16 residues. For the CDR3, the DNA is TGTGCCAGCAGCTCCCCCCCCGATCGGTCTTACAATGAGCAGTTCTTC. Translating it yields CASSSPPDRSYNEQFF.

This chain joins TRBV4-1 and TRBJ2-3; the D is unclear. Trimming left V 2 bases short and J 0 bases short, with 15 bases between. The CDR3 spans 17 residues. Germline assignment: CDR1 MGHRA and CDR2 YSYEKL. CDR3 amino acids: CASSQKGSLTSTDTQYF. DNA for the CDR3: TGCGCCAGCAGCCAAAAAGGAAGCTTAACTAGCACAGATACGCAGTATTTT.

The table lists this clone with a count of one. J is TRBJ1-1 and V is TRBV2; D call uncertain. Germline values: CDR1 SNHLY, CDR2 FYNNEI. CDR3 size: 12 residues. V was cut by 7 bases and J by 0 bases, with 6 bases left in between. The CDR3 DNA sequence: TGTGCCAGCAAGACTATGAACACTGAAGCTTTCTTT. Amino acid sequence: CASKTMNTEAFF.

V gene TRBV7-9 combines with J gene TRBJ1-4; no clear D. This CDR3 comprises 14 residues. V was trimmed by 6 bases and J by 6 bases, leaving 14 bases between them. The germline V gene has CDR1 SEHNR and CDR2 FQNEAQ (reference sequence). The CDR3 sequence: CASRPIQTDEKLFF. The CDR3 coding sequence is TGTGCCAGCAGACCCATACAAACCGATGAAAAACTGTTTTTT.

The chain combines TRBV6-1 with TRBJ2-7; 10 bases map to TRBD1. The CDR3 consists of 14 residues. CDR1 is MNHNS and CDR2 is SASEGT in the germline V gene. With V trimmed by 5 bases and J by 6 bases, 7 bases remained unmatched. The CDR3 loop reads CASSPGTGVAEQYF. In DNA form, the CDR3 reads TGTGCCAGCAGTCCCGGGACAGGGGTAGCCGAGCAGTACTTC.